The 17 T cell receptor beta chains reported below all come from one sample, sequenced in a study of CD8+ T cells in alopecia areata. Following RNA extraction, reverse transcription yielded cDNA that acted as the sequencing template. The repertoire was sequenced with immunoSEQ multiplex PCR; TCRdb's copy has only in-frame clones and lacks some. The sample comprises about 190,000 clones, more than 50% of which are singletons, and under 1.2% rests with the top ten. Treatment noted: oral pan-JAK inhibitor, 5-10 mg twice daily. Sequenced material: CD4+ T cells sorted from blood, taken at week 24, from a patient treated with tofacitinib. The receptors were gathered from a human donor with alopecia areata.

The chain uses TRBV10-3 and TRBJ2-7, with D perhaps being TRBD1 or TRBD2 (6 bases each). The CDR3 consists of 13 residues. Trimming stripped 6 bases from V and 2 bases from J, with 11 bases between. Germline lookup yields CDR1 ENHRY and CDR2 SYGVKD. The CDR3 sequence is CAISAGTPYEQYF. CDR3 bases: TGTGCCATCAGCGCGGGGACACCCTACGAGCAGTACTTC.

The CDR3 DNA follows: TGTGCCAGCAGGTCCCTTGAAGGTGGGCCCCAGCATTTT. It specifies CASRSLEGGPQHF. The J gene is TRBJ1-5, the V gene TRBV6-5; no reliable D call. This CDR3 has 13 amino acids. The germline V gene encodes CDR1 MNHEY and CDR2 SVGAGI. The V end lost 6 bases, the J end lost 9 bases, and 15 bases lay between the germline ends.

The chain employs TRBV5-6 and TRBJ2-2, with a possible D match to TRBD2 (6 bases). Trimming pared 1 base from V and 4 bases from J, leaving 11 bases between. CDR3 size: 15 residues. Germline assignment: CDR1 SGHDT and CDR2 YYEEEE. The CDR3 coding sequence is TGTGCCAGCAGCTTGCCTCGGGGAGGCACCGGGGAGCTGTTTTTT. Translation: CASSLPRGGTGELFF.

V usage is TRBV30 and J usage is TRBJ2-3, with D perhaps TRBD2 (6 bases). This CDR3 has 17 residues. The germline CDR1 and CDR2 sequences are GTSNPN and SVGIG (reference sequence). V was trimmed by 0 bases and J by 1 base, leaving 17 bases between them. CDR3 loop: CAWSVGSGVAGTDTQYF. In nucleotides, the CDR3 is TGTGCCTGGAGTGTAGGATCTGGGGTAGCGGGCACAGATACGCAGTATTTT. The full variable domain, with the rest looked up from reference TRBV30 and TRBJ2-3, is SQTIHQWPATLVQPVGSPLSLECTVEGTSNPNLYWYRQAAGRGLQLLFYSVGIGQISSEVPQNLSASRPQDRQFILSSKKLLLSDSGFYLCAWSVGSGVAGTDTQYFGPGTRLTVL.

The chain has TRBV9 and TRBJ1-1, with a tentative D call TRBD1 (5 bases). Per germline, CDR1 SGDLS and CDR2 YYNGEE. The ends were cut back, 3 bases at V and 0 bases at J, with 12 bases in the middle. The CDR3 has 15 amino acids. The CDR3 loop is CASSGHPGLNTEAFF. CDR3 DNA sequence: TGTGCCAGCAGCGGACACCCGGGGCTGAACACTGAAGCTTTCTTT.

This clone was picked up one time. The chain is built from TRBV6-5 and TRBJ2-1, with a tentative D call TRBD2 (7 bases). The CDR3 runs 15 residues. The ends were cut back, 5 bases at V and 5 bases at J, with 16 bases in the middle. Per germline, CDR1 MNHEY and CDR2 SVGAGI. The CDR3 spells CASSPTGGPHNEQFF. As DNA, the CDR3 is TGTGCCAGCAGTCCGACGGGGGGCCCACACAATGAGCAGTTCTTC.

The chain employs TRBV6-5 and TRBJ2-7; D not resolved. CDR1 is MNHEY and CDR2 is SVGAGI in the germline V gene. The CDR3 is 15 residues long. V was clipped by 2 bases and J by 4 bases, with 15 bases between them. CDR3 protein: CASSYRRKAKYEQYF. In DNA, the CDR3 is TGTGCCAGCAGTTACCGGAGAAAGGCGAAATACGAGCAGTACTTC.

V is TRBV5-6 and J is TRBJ1-2; unclear D gene. This CDR3 comprises 11 residues. CDR1 is SGHDT and CDR2 is YYEEEE in the germline V gene. V lost 5 bases and J 7 bases, leaving 9 bases between the germline ends. This chain's CDR3 is CASRQESGYTF. CDR3 DNA sequence: TGTGCCAGCAGGCAGGAGTCTGGCTACACCTTC.

This clone has just a few counts. CDR3 region: CAISRLADPTDTQYF. The CDR3, as DNA: TGTGCCATCAGCCGACTAGCGGACCCCACAGATACGCAGTATTTT. The chain recombines TRBV10-3 with TRBJ2-3, with 9 bases fitting TRBD2. This CDR3 has 15 residues. Germline V gene lookup returns CDR1 ENHRY and CDR2 SYGVKD. With V trimmed by 6 bases and J by 2 bases, 6 bases remained unmatched.

Only a few counts were recorded for this clone. The chain is built from TRBV11-2 and TRBJ2-7; D could derive from TRBD1 or TRBD2 (6 bases each). The CDR3 runs 13 residues. Germline CDR1 reads SGHAT; CDR2 reads FQNNGV. The V end lost 1 base, the J end lost 11 bases, and 15 bases lay between the germline ends. This chain's CDR3 is CASSLARAGEEYF. As DNA, the CDR3 is TGTGCCAGCAGCTTAGCCCGGGCAGGGGAGGAGTACTTC. Complete variable domain (other parts from reference TRBV11-2 and TRBJ2-7): EAGVAQSPRYKIIEKRQSVAFWCNPISGHATLYWYQQILGQGPKLLIQFQNNGVVDDSQLPKDRFSAERLKGVDSTLKIQPAKLEDSAVYLCASSLARAGEEYFGPGTRLTVT.

This sequence joins TRBV9 and TRBJ2-3; D call uncertain. The CDR3 consists of 14 residues. V was clipped by 2 bases and J by 2 bases, with 9 bases between them. Germline V gene sequence: CDR1 SGDLS, CDR2 YYNGEE. The CDR3 sequence is CASSVQVNTDTQYF. CDR3 sequence (DNA): TGTGCCAGCAGCGTTCAGGTTAACACAGATACGCAGTATTTT.

This clone was counted only a few times. The chain couples TRBV7-9 to TRBJ1-1; no definite D call. This CDR3 comprises 14 residues. Germline values: CDR1 SEHNR, CDR2 FQNEAQ (reference sequence). Trimming left V 1 base short and J 4 bases short, with 10 bases between. The CDR3 here is CASSLVFGGTEAFF. In DNA form, the CDR3 reads TGTGCCAGCAGCTTAGTCTTCGGTGGCACTGAAGCTTTCTTT.

J is TRBJ1-1 and V is TRBV5-4; D is unresolved. CDR3 length equals 17 residues. V was clipped by 2 bases and J by 0 bases, with 17 bases between them. Germline V gives CDR1 SGHNT, CDR2 YYREEE (reference sequence). As DNA, the CDR3 is TGTGCCAGCAGCTTACCCAGGACGGACCCTATGAACACTGAAGCTTTCTTT. Translation: CASSLPRTDPMNTEAFF.

This clone was found a few times. The V call is TRBV7-3, the J call TRBJ2-2, with D perhaps assigned TRBD1 or TRBD2 (5 bases each). Trimming stripped 5 bases from V and 3 bases from J, with 13 bases between. This CDR3 contains 15 residues. Germline CDR1 SGHTA, CDR2 FQGTGA. DNA for the CDR3: TGTGCCAGCAGCCCCACCCTGGGGGACACCGGGGAGCTGTTTTTT. Amino acid sequence: CASSPTLGDTGELFF.

The rearrangement joins TRBV11-2 to TRBJ2-5, with D possibly being TRBD1 (6 bases). The V end was cut by 3 bases, the J end by 5 bases, with 10 bases between. CDR1 is SGHAT, CDR2 FQNNGV, per germline. This CDR3 region has 13 residues. The CDR3 spells CASSLNRVETQYF. CDR3 nucleotide sequence: TGTGCCAGCAGCTTGAACAGGGTGGAGACCCAGTACTTC.

The chain's CDR3 is CASSQPRRSYEQYF. As DNA, the CDR3 is TGTGCCAGCAGTCAACCCCGACGTTCCTACGAGCAGTACTTC. V usage is TRBV2 and J usage is TRBJ2-7, with D hard to call. Germline V CDR1 and CDR2: SNHLY, FYNNEI. The CDR3 is made up of 14 amino acids. V lost 5 bases and J 1 base, leaving 12 bases between the germline ends.

This clone appeared many times. This chain connects TRBV19 to TRBJ1-2; the D is unclear. CDR1 and CDR2 (germline): LNHDA, SQIVND (reference sequence). This CDR3 has 14 residues. The germline V and J ends were trimmed by 6 bases and 8 bases, with 19 bases remaining between them. The CDR3 loop is CASSRRLGVGGYTF. Here the CDR3 DNA reads TGTGCCAGTAGCCGGCGGCTGGGAGTTGGGGGCTACACCTTC.